This T cell receptor (beta chain) comes out of a study of blood T cells in healthy people across ages. J gave up 6 bases and V 2 bases, and 9 bases lay outside the gene matches. The length of the CDR3 is 17 residues. CDR1 MNHEY and CDR2 SMNVEV come from the germline V gene (reference sequence). A sample-barcoded 5' primer and a J-beta primer mix were used in a second PCR of roughly 6 to 11 cycles. TCRdb fed the 5' RACE reads into MiXCR, producing one record per CDR3 protein. The table shows 550,000 to 600,000 distinct CDR3 sequences, with roughly 29% occurring only once. The chain has TRBV27 and TRBJ1-6; 8 bases are shared with TRBD1. The sequence derives from a woman in her seventies in good health. The sequenced sample was blood. The CDR3 nucleotides are TGTGCCAGCAGTTTACAAATCAGGGGGCCCCTTAATTCACCCCTCCACTTT. This encodes CASSLQIRGPLNSPLHF.